Below, 11 T cell receptor beta chains from the same sample are listed, as sequenced in a study of CD8 T cells in ankylosing spondylitis (TCRdb year 2017). Overall study results and their limits: Blood from ankylosing spondylitis patients appeared to be characterized by a TCR beta motif made up of under ten highly homologous amino acid variants.

Their antigens remain unidentified. To prepare the library, 5' RACE was applied. The sequencing machine was an Illumina HiSeq 2500. The public reads were reanalyzed by TCRdb: fastp trimming at Q25, MiXCR alignment, in-frame beta chains only. Every distinct CDR3 protein forms one entry, paired with its most common genes and DNA. For this sample the table gives approximately 220,000 distinct CDR3 sequences, of which around 20% were detected only once. Roughly 43% of the sample comes from the top ten. The sequencing sample was made of blood, either unsorted or a sorted T cell fraction (not recorded which). Receptors originate from a male donor with ankylosing spondylitis.

This clonotype was observed a few times. The chain combines TRBV2 with TRBJ2-3, with D possibly matching TRBD2 (5 bases). The CDR3 length is 11 residues. Germline V gene data show CDR1 as SNHLY and CDR2 as FYNNEI. V lost 9 bases to trimming and J lost 2 bases, with 6 bases between them. The CDR3 here is CARRVTDTQYF. For the CDR3, the DNA is TGTGCCAGGAGGGTCACAGATACGCAGTATTTT.

The chain links TRBV27 to TRBJ1-2; the D gene is possibly TRBD1 (5 bases). CDR3 length: 17 amino acids. Deletions cut 5 bases from V and 4 bases from J, with 23 bases between. Germline V CDR1 and CDR2: MNHEY, SMNVEV (reference sequence). This CDR3 is CASSPGSHGGPIYGYTF. CDR3 sequence (DNA): TGTGCCAGCAGTCCCGGTTCTCACGGGGGTCCTATCTATGGCTACACCTTC.

This clonotype was detected a few times. The chain carries TRBV27 and TRBJ2-3; D unclear. The CDR3 is made up of 16 amino acids. In germline, CDR1 is MNHEY, CDR2 SMNVEV (reference sequence). With 6 bases removed from V and 3 bases from J, the gap between germline ends came to 19 bases. The CDR3 loop reads CASSFLSTSGTDTQYF. The CDR3 coding sequence is TGTGCCAGCAGCTTCCTTAGCACAAGTGGGACAGATACGCAGTATTTT.

This clonotype was observed a few times. This chain links TRBV4-1 with TRBJ1-2, with a possible D match to TRBD1 (5 bases). V was shortened by 4 bases and J by 1 base, with 7 bases between the two germline ends. Germline V gives CDR1 MGHRA, CDR2 YSYEKL. This CDR3 is built from 13 residues. The CDR3 DNA is TGCGCCAGCAGCCCACAGGATAACTATGGCTACACCTTC. Translating it yields CASSPQDNYGYTF.

Only a few counts were recorded for this clonotype. The rearrangement uses TRBV2 and TRBJ1-4, with 7 bases identical to TRBD1. This CDR3 contains 14 residues. J gave up 2 bases and V 11 bases, and 8 bases lay outside the gene matches. From germline, CDR1 is SNHLY and CDR2 FYNNEI. The DNA of the CDR3 is TGTGCCTCCAGTCTGACAGGGACTAATGAAAAACTGTTTTTT. Amino acids: CASSLTGTNEKLFF.

This clonotype has just a few counts. The J gene is TRBJ1-1, the V gene TRBV14, with TRBD1 as a possible D gene (5 bases). The germline V gene has CDR1 SGHDN and CDR2 FVKESK. The CDR3 loop spans 16 amino acids. The germline V and J ends were trimmed by 4 bases and 1 base, with 16 bases remaining between them. The CDR3 coding sequence is TGTGCCAGCAGCCTCCAGGGCGGGATCAAGAACACTGAAGCTTTCTTT. It codes for CASSLQGGIKNTEAFF.

In this sample, this clonotype turned up a few times. V is TRBV7-6 and J is TRBJ1-4, with D possibly TRBD1 on 5 matching bases. This CDR3 region has 13 residues. Germline V gene data show CDR1 as SGHVS and CDR2 as FNYEAQ. Trimming took 7 bases from V and 5 from J, leaving 11 bases between them. The CDR3 DNA is TGTGCCAGCACCCGGGGCCCAAATGAAAAACTGTTTTTT. It is translated as CASTRGPNEKLFF.

This chain joins TRBV5-1 and TRBJ1-2; tentatively, D is TRBD1 (5 bases). Deletions cut 0 bases from V and 2 bases from J, with 11 bases between. Per germline, CDR1 SGHRS and CDR2 YFSETQ. The CDR3 sequence is 15 residues long. The CDR3 DNA follows: TGCGCCAGCAGCTTGGGTGAGGACACCAACTATGGCTACACCTTC. Its translation is CASSLGEDTNYGYTF.

The chain carries TRBV7-9 and TRBJ2-7; tentatively, D is TRBD1 (6 bases). The V end was cut by 3 bases, the J end by 3 bases, with 15 bases between. This CDR3 is 15 amino acids long. The germline CDR1 and CDR2 sequences are SEHNR and FQNEAQ (reference sequence). The CDR3 nucleotides are TGTGCCAGCAGCTTGGCAGACAGGAGTTTCTACGAGCAGTACTTC. Protein: CASSLADRSFYEQYF.

This clonotype was observed a handful of times. This chain joins TRBV5-1 and TRBJ1-1; 12 nucleotides match TRBD1. The V gene's germline CDR1 is SGHRS and CDR2 YFSETQ. CDR3 length: 17 residues. V lost 0 bases, J lost 3 bases, and 6 bases stayed unmatched. For the CDR3, the DNA is TGCGCCAGCAGCTTGGTTGGGACAGGGGGCACCGACACTGAAGCTTTCTTT. Encoded protein: CASSLVGTGGTDTEAFF.

This clonotype was picked up a small number of times. The V and J genes are TRBV20-1 and TRBJ2-3, with D tentatively TRBD2 (6 bases). The CDR3 loop spans 15 amino acids. CDR1 and CDR2 from the germline V gene are DFQATT and SNEGSKA (reference sequence). V was shortened by 2 bases and J by 7 bases, with 19 bases between the two germline ends. The CDR3 loop is CSARPLTASVYTQYF. CDR3 in DNA: TGCAGTGCTAGACCCCTCACGGCTAGCGTCTATACGCAGTATTTT.